This TCR beta chain was profiled in a study of cytomegalovirus exposure and HLA in healthy donors. Points from the study as a whole: In a later analysis, parvovirus B19, influenza, CMV and Epstein-Barr virus appeared linked to several top co-occurrence clusters.

PCR amplification relied on 60 Vbeta primers (plus 13 Jbeta primers). Libraries were prepared by immunoSEQ multiplex PCR; TCRdb keeps only in-frame clonotypes and omits some of them. The sample includes about 110,000 clones, roughly four fifths seen only once; the top ten take under 4%. Concerning this clone: Its antigen is not identified.

Material: PBMCs. The TCR comes from a man in his 60s in good health and CMV-seronegative.

The CDR3 loop is CSVGDRAWEQYF. The DNA for the CDR3 is TGCAGCGTTGGGGACAGGGCTTGGGAGCAGTACTTC. The rearrangement links TRBV29-1 to TRBJ2-7; 9 nucleotides match TRBD1. The CDR3 runs to 12 residues. V dropped 4 bases and J dropped 7; count of bases not matched to a gene: 5. Germline V gives CDR1 SQVTM, CDR2 ANQGSEA.